The 15 T cell receptor beta chains below come from one sample, sequenced in a study of blood T cells in healthy people across ages. Then a second PCR, running about 6 to 11 cycles, was carried out with a sample-barcoded 5' primer and a J-beta primer mix. TCRdb called the 5' RACE reads again in MiXCR, with one record for every CDR3 protein. Of some 900,000 distinct CDR3 sequences listed, approximately 49% were seen once; the top ten hold roughly 13%. The specimen was blood. Receptors were obtained from a man younger than 40 in good health.

This clonotype has more than one count but fewer than ten. The rearrangement uses TRBV3-1 and TRBJ1-2; a possible D gene is TRBD1 (6 bases). This CDR3 comprises 14 residues. V gave up 1 base and J gave up 2 bases, with 8 bases separating them. Germline-derived CDR1 and CDR2 are LGHDT and YNNKEL (reference sequence). CDR3 sequence (DNA): TGTGCCAGCAGCCAAGTGGACAGAAACTATGGCTACACCTTC. Translation gives CASSQVDRNYGYTF.

There are a few counts of this clonotype. The rearrangement uses TRBV18 and TRBJ2-1, with TRBD2 matching 8 bases. There are 15 residues in the CDR3. Per the germline V gene, CDR1 is KGHSH and CDR2 is LQKENI. The J segment lost 6 bases and the V segment lost 2 bases, leaving 6 bases of the junction unmatched. The CDR3 protein is CASSPGAGDANEQFF. DNA for the CDR3: TGTGCCAGCTCACCAGGAGCGGGGGACGCCAATGAGCAGTTCTTC.

The chain carries TRBV7-9 and TRBJ2-7; 7 nucleotides match TRBD1. The length of the CDR3 is 13 residues. Germline V gene lookup returns CDR1 SEHNR and CDR2 FQNEAQ (reference sequence). Trimming cost V 4 bases and J 6 bases; bases outside gene matches: 6. This chain's CDR3 is CASSSTDRVEQYF. DNA of the CDR3: TGTGCCAGCAGCTCGACAGACAGGGTCGAGCAGTACTTC.

This CDR3 reads CASSSYRDGAYEQYF. The CDR3 DNA is TGTGCCAGCAGTTCATACCGGGACGGAGCCTACGAGCAGTACTTC. The V gene is TRBV28, the J gene TRBJ2-7; the D call may be TRBD1 or TRBD2 (5 bases each). V was clipped by 4 bases and J by 2 bases, with 15 bases between them. This CDR3 contains 15 residues. Germline V lookup: CDR1 MDHEN, CDR2 SYDVKM.

J is TRBJ1-5 and V is TRBV28, with D tentatively TRBD1 (6 bases). Germline CDR1 and CDR2: MDHEN and SYDVKM. V gave up 8 bases and J gave up 1 base, with 12 bases separating them. The CDR3 runs 14 residues. The CDR3 nucleotides are TGTGCCAGCGGCCACAGGGAAAGCAATCAGCCCCAGCATTTT. It specifies CASGHRESNQPQHF.

The chain combines TRBV7-2 with TRBJ1-2; no clear D gene. Germline V gene lookup returns CDR1 SGHTA and CDR2 FQGNSA. With 1 base removed from V and 1 base from J, the gap between germline ends came to 13 bases. The CDR3 is 16 amino acids. CDR3: CASSLVAPGVNYGYTF. For the CDR3, the DNA is TGTGCCAGCAGCTTAGTTGCCCCGGGCGTTAACTATGGCTACACCTTC. The full variable domain, its missing parts supplied by reference TRBV7-2 and TRBJ1-2, is GAGVSQSPSNKVTEKGKDVELRCDPISGHTALYWYRQSLGQGLEFLIYFQGNSAPDKSGLPSDRFSAERTGGSVSTLTIQRTQQEDSAVYLCASSLVAPGVNYGYTFGSGTRLTVV.

This sequence joins TRBV29-1 and TRBJ2-5, with D perhaps matching TRBD2 (5 bases). The J call could be wrong; TRBJ2-7 is a better fit for the DNA end. Germline V gene sequence: CDR1 SQVTM, CDR2 ANQGSEA. The CDR3 length is 15 residues. CDR3 DNA: TGCAGCGTTGAAGATTTGGGAGATATGGCTCGCGAGCAGTACTTC. Translation: CSVEDLGDMAREQYF.

This chain connects TRBV10-3 to TRBJ2-7; the match to TRBD1 covers 7 bases. The CDR3 spans 15 residues. Germline CDR1 reads ENHRY; CDR2 reads SYGVKD. The V segment lost 4 bases and the J segment 5 bases; nucleotides outside the gene matches: 11. The CDR3: CAISVGAGGSNEQYF. CDR3 nucleotide sequence: TGTGCCATCAGTGTCGGGGCAGGGGGTTCCAACGAGCAGTACTTC.

V and J are TRBV7-2 and TRBJ1-1, with D possibly being TRBD1 (5 bases). With 9 bases removed from V and 4 bases from J, the gap between germline ends came to 18 bases. Germline assignment: CDR1 SGHTA and CDR2 FQGNSA. CDR3 length equals 14 residues. CDR3 DNA: TGTGCCAGTAGCCTAGATACCAGGGCCACTGAAGCTTTCTTT. It specifies CASSLDTRATEAFF.

The CDR3 loop reads CASSLVPGVGGGKFF. DNA for the CDR3: TGTGCCAGCAGCTTAGTCCCCGGTGTCGGCGGGGGAAAGTTCTTC. The chain uses TRBV11-3 and TRBJ2-1; 7 bases match TRBD2. The V gene end was trimmed by 1 base and the J gene end by 14 bases; junction bases not matched to a gene: 14. This CDR3 spans 15 amino acids. Germline values: CDR1 SGHNT, CDR2 YENEEA.

This chain links TRBV29-1 with TRBJ2-1; no reliable D call. In germline, CDR1 is SQVTM, CDR2 ANQGSEA. The V gene lost 7 bases and the J gene lost 5 bases, with 12 bases spanning the gap. The length of the CDR3 is 12 residues. CDR3 DNA: TGCAGCGCTGAGACACCCAACAATGAGCAGTTCTTC. Translating it yields CSAETPNNEQFF.

This chain links TRBV7-9 with TRBJ2-1; possibly TRBD1 for D (5 bases). Germline V CDR1 and CDR2: SEHNR, FQNEAQ (reference sequence). The CDR3 spans 14 residues. V was shortened by 6 bases and J by 8 bases, with 17 bases between the two germline ends. The CDR3 nucleotides read TGTGCCAGCAGTTCAAAGGGGATTTCAGATGAGCAGTTCTTC. This translates into CASSSKGISDEQFF.

V usage is TRBV3-1 and J usage is TRBJ2-2; D remains ambiguous. V shed 3 bases and J shed 6 bases, with 11 bases lying between them. The germline CDR1 and CDR2 sequences are LGHDT and YNNKEL (reference sequence). The CDR3 runs 14 residues. CDR3 residues: CASSQKGRPGELFF. The CDR3 DNA follows: TGTGCCAGCAGCCAGAAGGGAAGGCCCGGGGAGCTGTTTTTT.

This clonotype was counted only a few times. V is TRBV12-3 or TRBV12-4 and J is TRBJ1-6; D remains unclear. CDR3 length: 15 residues. The germline V and J ends were trimmed by 5 bases and 9 bases, with 17 bases remaining between them. This chain's CDR3 is CASSRNTGGSSPLHF. The CDR3 nucleotides are TGTGCCAGCAGTCGTAACACCGGTGGTTCTTCACCCCTCCACTTT.

This clonotype turned up a few times. V is TRBV5-1 and J is TRBJ2-3; possibly TRBD1 for D (7 bases). CDR3 length: 14 residues. Germline V gene data show CDR1 as SGHRS and CDR2 as YFSETQ. V gave up 4 bases and J gave up 6 bases, with 15 bases separating them. The CDR3: CASSPTRGQDTQYF. The CDR3 bases are TGCGCCAGCAGCCCGACTAGGGGGCAGGATACGCAGTATTTT.